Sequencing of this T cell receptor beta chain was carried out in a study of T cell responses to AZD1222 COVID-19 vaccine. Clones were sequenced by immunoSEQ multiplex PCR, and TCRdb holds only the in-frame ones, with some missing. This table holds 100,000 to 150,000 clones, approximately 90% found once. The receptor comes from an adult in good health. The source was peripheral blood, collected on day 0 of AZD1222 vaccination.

Here the CDR3 DNA reads TGTGCCAGTAGGACTCCGGGACAGGGAGATCAGCCCCAGCATTTT. This translates into CASRTPGQGDQPQHF. The chain carries TRBV19 and TRBJ1-5; 9 positions match TRBD1. J lost 5 bases, V lost 6 bases, and 8 bases had no gene match. The CDR3 length is 15 residues. Germline V gene sequence: CDR1 LNHDA, CDR2 SQIVND (reference sequence).